The 26 T cell receptor beta chains below come from one sample, sequenced in a study of control samples from healthy donors and cancer patients. Profiling relied on immunoSEQ multiplex PCR, and the TCRdb table lists in-frame clones only, not all of them. This sample has fewer than 200,000 clones, with nearly 90% found just once. The sample consisted of blood. These TCRs come from a woman between 50 and 59 years old in good health.

This chain uses TRBV18 with TRBJ1-3; 9 bases map to TRBD1. V lost 6 bases to trimming and J lost 1 base; unmatched junction nucleotides: 13. Per germline, CDR1 KGHSH and CDR2 LQKENI. The CDR3 length is 18 residues. CDR3 in DNA: TGTGCCAGCTCGACCGGGACAGGGAGGTGGCAGTCTGGAAACACCATATATTTT. Its protein is CASSTGTGRWQSGNTIYF. Full variable domain (remainder filled in from reference TRBV18 and TRBJ1-3): NAGVMQNPRHLVRRRGQEARLRCSPMKGHSHVYWYRQLPEEGLKFMVYLQKENIIDESGMPKERFSAEFPKEGPSILRIQQVVRGDSAAYFCASSTGTGRWQSGNTIYFGEGSWLTVV.

The chain links TRBV28 to TRBJ2-7; a weak D match, TRBD2 (5 bases). Germline CDR1 reads MDHEN; CDR2 reads SYDVKM. V lost 5 bases to trimming and J lost 1 base, with 18 bases between them. There are 16 residues in the CDR3. The CDR3 protein is CASSPLLGRESYEQYF. For the CDR3, the DNA is TGTGCCAGCAGTCCCTTATTGGGTAGGGAGTCCTACGAGCAGTACTTC.

The chain joins TRBV20-1 to TRBJ2-1, with no clear D. CDR3 size: 10 residues. Per germline, CDR1 DFQATT and CDR2 SNEGSKA (reference sequence). Trimming left V 6 bases short and J 3 bases short, with 3 bases between. The CDR3 sequence is CSAHYNEQFF. The CDR3 DNA reads as TGCAGTGCACACTACAATGAGCAGTTCTTC.

The chain uses TRBV27 and TRBJ2-7; a weak D match, TRBD2 (6 bases). Per germline, CDR1 MNHEY and CDR2 SMNVEV (reference sequence). Trimming left V 1 base short and J 3 bases short, with 16 bases between. This CDR3 has 16 amino acids. The CDR3 protein is CASSLFGGAGNYEQYF. The CDR3 DNA reads TGTGCCAGCAGTTTATTTGGAGGGGCTGGAAACTACGAGCAGTACTTC.

The gene calls are TRBV2 and TRBJ2-7; D gene unclear. The CDR3 extends over 17 amino acids. Germline V gene lookup returns CDR1 SNHLY and CDR2 FYNNEI. Between the trimmed V and J ends, which lost 2 bases and 3 bases, there was a span of 20 bases. CDR3 loop: CASSERGRPRALYEQYF. In DNA, the CDR3 is TGTGCCAGCAGTGAACGAGGCAGGCCCCGGGCCCTCTACGAGCAGTACTTC.

V gene TRBV7-3 combines with J gene TRBJ1-2; D perhaps matches TRBD1 (6 bases). Germline V CDR1 and CDR2: SGHTA, FQGTGA. The V end was cut by 3 bases, the J end by 8 bases, with 10 bases between. CDR3 length equals 12 residues. The CDR3 bases are TGTGCCAGCAGCTTCAGGGGAGGAGGCTACACCTTC. It encodes CASSFRGGGYTF. Variable domain in full (rest from reference TRBV7-3 and TRBJ1-2): GAGVSQTPSNKVTEKGKYVELRCDPISGHTALYWYRQSLGQGPEFLIYFQGTGAADDSGLPNDRFFAVRPEGSVSTLKIQRTERGDSAVYLCASSFRGGGYTFGSGTRLTVV.

The chain joins TRBV27 to TRBJ1-5; D may be TRBD1 (6 bases). CDR1 MNHEY and CDR2 SMNVEV come from the germline V gene (reference sequence). V was pared by 7 bases and J by 6 bases, with 13 bases between. The CDR3 consists of 13 residues. The CDR3 DNA reads TGTGCCAGCACCCTCGGGGGGGCTCAGCCCCAGCATTTT. This sequence encodes CASTLGGAQPQHF.

This chain links TRBV7-9 with TRBJ1-2; D unresolved. The germline V gene has CDR1 SEHNR and CDR2 FQNEAQ (reference sequence). Trimming took 5 bases from V and 4 from J, leaving 5 bases between them. This CDR3 comprises 11 residues. The CDR3 reads CASSGFYGYTF. CDR3 DNA: TGTGCCAGCAGCGGGTTCTATGGCTACACCTTC.

The V call is TRBV30, the J call TRBJ2-7; D assignment may be TRBD1 or TRBD2 (6 bases each). CDR3 size: 15 residues. V was clipped by 1 base and J by 4 bases, with 17 bases between them. Germline V gives CDR1 GTSNPN, CDR2 SVGIG (reference sequence). The CDR3 region is CAWSGGAVKWYEQYF. CDR3 DNA sequence: TGTGCCTGGAGTGGGGGGGCTGTGAAGTGGTACGAGCAGTACTTC.

This chain links TRBV28 with TRBJ1-5, with D maybe TRBD1 (6 bases). Germline loops: CDR1 MDHEN, CDR2 SYDVKM. This CDR3 comprises 15 residues. The ends were cut back, 3 bases at V and 2 bases at J, with 11 bases in the middle. CDR3 bases: TGTGCCAGCAGTTTTAGGGGGGCAGGCAATCAGCCCCAGCATTTT. Translation: CASSFRGAGNQPQHF.

V gene TRBV4-2 combines with J gene TRBJ1-4; weak D call: TRBD1 (5 bases). Germline-derived CDR1 and CDR2 are LGHNA and YNFKEQ. Trimming shortened V by 0 bases and J by 5 bases, and 13 bases separated the two germline ends. The CDR3 is 16 amino acids. CDR3 coding DNA: TGTGCCAGCAGCCAAGATGACCGGGGCGGAAATGAAAAACTGTTTTTT. Translation: CASSQDDRGGNEKLFF.

This clone was recorded a few times. The V call is TRBV19, the J call TRBJ2-7, with D possibly being TRBD1 (5 bases). Germline-derived CDR1 and CDR2 are LNHDA and SQIVND (reference sequence). The CDR3 spans 15 residues. Trimming removed 5 bases from V and 4 bases from J, with 18 bases in between. CDR3 nucleotides: TGTGCCAGTAGTCCCCGGCAGGGTAATTTGTACGAGCAGTACTTC. This translates into CASSPRQGNLYEQYF. Complete variable domain (other parts from reference TRBV19 and TRBJ2-7): DGGITQSPKYLFRKEGQNVTLSCEQNLNHDAMYWYRQDPGQGLRLIYYSQIVNDFQKGDIAEGYSVSREKKESFPLTVTSAQKNPTAFYLCASSPRQGNLYEQYFGPGTRLTVT.

J is TRBJ1-3 and V is TRBV4-3, with TRBD1 matching 10 bases. This CDR3 comprises 17 residues. The V segment lost 8 bases and the J segment 2 bases; nucleotides outside the gene matches: 12. The V gene's germline CDR1 is LGHNA and CDR2 YSLEER. CDR3 protein: CASSLGGQGITGNTIYF. The CDR3 nucleotides are TGCGCCAGCTCCCTCGGGGGACAGGGGATTACTGGAAACACCATATATTTT.

This rearrangement joins TRBV7-8 to TRBJ1-1, with D perhaps matching TRBD1 (5 bases). Germline V CDR1 and CDR2: SGHVS, FQNEAQ. The CDR3 sequence is 14 residues long. V was shortened by 7 bases and J by 1 base, with 13 bases between the two germline ends. CDR3 in DNA: TGTGCCAGCACAGATGGACAATGGAACACTGAAGCTTTCTTT. It yields the protein CASTDGQWNTEAFF. The complete variable domain, with remaining parts taken from reference TRBV7-8 and TRBJ1-1, reads GAGVSQSPRYKVAKRGQDVALRCDPISGHVSLFWYQQALGQGPEFLTYFQNEAQLDKSGLPSDRFFAERPEGSVSTLKIQRTQQEDSAVYLCASTDGQWNTEAFFGQGTRLTVV.

V and J are TRBV19 and TRBJ2-1; 7 positions match TRBD1. In germline, CDR1 is LNHDA, CDR2 SQIVND (reference sequence). Trimming removed 5 bases from V and 4 bases from J; junction bases left unmatched: 5. The CDR3 runs to 14 residues. This CDR3 reads CASSPQGRYNEQFF. Here the CDR3 DNA reads TGTGCCAGTAGTCCACAGGGGCGATACAATGAGCAGTTCTTC. The full variable domain, its missing parts supplied by reference TRBV19 and TRBJ2-1, is DGGITQSPKYLFRKEGQNVTLSCEQNLNHDAMYWYRQDPGQGLRLIYYSQIVNDFQKGDIAEGYSVSREKKESFPLTVTSAQKNPTAFYLCASSPQGRYNEQFFGPGTRLTVL.

The genes are TRBV24-1 and TRBJ2-1, with a possible D match to TRBD2 (5 bases). In germline, CDR1 is KGHDR, CDR2 SFDVKD. The CDR3 is made up of 13 amino acids. The V end lost 7 bases, the J end lost 0 bases, and 6 bases lay between the germline ends. Written as DNA, the CDR3 is TGTGCCACCAGCGGGGACTCCTACAATGAGCAGTTCTTC. Its translation is CATSGDSYNEQFF.

This sequence joins TRBV5-1 and TRBJ2-3, with D unresolved. The V end was cut by 4 bases, the J end by 2 bases, with 11 bases between. The V gene's germline CDR1 is SGHRS and CDR2 YFSETQ. CDR3 length: 14 residues. The CDR3 is CASSEDHYTDTQYF. Here the CDR3 DNA reads TGCGCCAGCAGCGAAGATCATTACACAGATACGCAGTATTTT.

V and J are TRBV18 and TRBJ2-2; D is possibly TRBD1 (5 bases). This CDR3 has 18 residues. V gave up 0 bases and J gave up 5 bases, with 19 bases separating them. CDR1 is KGHSH, CDR2 LQKENI, per germline. The CDR3, as DNA: TGTGCCAGCTCACCACCAACAGGTCGAGGAAGCATGACCGGGGAGCTGTTTTTT. Amino acids: CASSPPTGRGSMTGELFF.

The V gene is TRBV5-1, the J gene TRBJ2-7; 12 bases agree with TRBD2. Germline V gene sequence: CDR1 SGHRS, CDR2 YFSETQ. This CDR3 has 17 amino acids. V lost 4 bases and J lost 7; bases outside the gene matches: 15. The DNA of the CDR3 is TGCGCCAGCAGCCGTAATCCTAGCGGGAGGGCCGTGAGTGAGCAGTACTTC. It specifies CASSRNPSGRAVSEQYF.

The rearrangement joins TRBV5-1 to TRBJ1-3; possible D gene TRBD1, 6 bases. Germline CDR1 SGHRS, CDR2 YFSETQ. The CDR3 sequence is 17 residues long. The V and J ends lost 3 bases and 1 base respectively, with 17 bases between them. This CDR3 reads CASSWGAGVFSGNTIYF. The CDR3, as DNA: TGCGCCAGCAGCTGGGGGGCAGGGGTATTTTCTGGAAACACCATATATTTT.

The rearrangement links TRBV7-9 to TRBJ2-3; D gene uncertain. Germline values: CDR1 SEHNR, CDR2 FQNEAQ (reference sequence). Trimming took off 5 bases at V and 4 bases at J, with 7 bases between the two ends. This CDR3 is built from 12 residues. CDR3 nucleotide sequence: TGTGCCAGCAGCACTCTAGCAGATACGCAGTATTTT. It translates to CASSTLADTQYF.

This chain joins TRBV18 and TRBJ1-3; D is perhaps TRBD1 (6 bases). Germline loops: CDR1 KGHSH, CDR2 LQKENI. V lost 5 bases, J lost 4 bases, and 12 bases lay in between. This CDR3 spans 14 amino acids. CDR3 DNA: TGTGCCAGCTCATCAGCAGGGGAAGGAAACACCATATATTTT. This sequence encodes CASSSAGEGNTIYF.

The J gene is TRBJ1-2, the V gene TRBV5-1; 7 bases match TRBD1. V trimming: 5 bases; J trimming: 4 bases; junction bases outside the gene matches: 8. The germline CDR1 and CDR2 sequences are SGHRS and YFSETQ. This CDR3 contains 14 residues. The CDR3 is CASRRGQQTYGYTF. The CDR3 region has the DNA TGCGCCAGCAGGAGGGGGCAACAAACCTATGGCTACACCTTC.

This clone was picked up one time. The chain uses TRBV28 and TRBJ2-5, with D perhaps TRBD1 (6 bases). Trimming cost V 2 bases and J 2 bases, with 12 bases left between them. CDR1 MDHEN and CDR2 SYDVKM come from the germline V gene. There are 15 residues in the CDR3. The CDR3 DNA reads TGTGCCAGCAGTTTAGGACAGTGGGCACAAGAGACCCAGTACTTC. Its protein is CASSLGQWAQETQYF.

The chain links TRBV7-3 to TRBJ2-2; D is perhaps TRBD1 (6 bases). Trimming took 4 bases from V and 5 from J, leaving 17 bases between them. This CDR3 has 16 amino acids. Germline values: CDR1 SGHTA, CDR2 FQGTGA. CDR3 DNA: TGTGCCAGCAGCTCGAACAGGGTTTTAGGAACCGGGGAGCTGTTTTTT. This codes for CASSSNRVLGTGELFF.

The genes are TRBV4-3 and TRBJ2-7, with 8 bases that match TRBD1. CDR3 size: 16 residues. Losses at the gene ends were 3 bases for V and 2 bases for J; bases not matched to a gene: 9. Germline CDR1 is LGHNA and CDR2 is YSLEER. CDR3 bases: TGCGCCAGCAGCCAGAATCGGGACAGGACGACCTACGAGCAGTACTTC. Its translation: CASSQNRDRTTYEQYF.